This passage covers 7 T cell receptor beta chains from one sample sequenced in a study of OX40 agonist ivuxolimab in advanced cancers. The protocol was immunoSEQ multiplex PCR, while the TCRdb copy is restricted to in-frame clones and leaves out a portion. The table shows tens of thousands of clones, with 85% to 90% occurring only once. Source: CD4+ or CD8+ T cells sorted from blood, taken in a trial of the OX40 agonist ivuxolimab. These receptors all come from an adult with an advanced solid tumor such as melanoma, head and neck, liver or kidney cancer.

The chain recombines TRBV19 with TRBJ1-4, with TRBD1 identical over 9 bases. J lost 8 bases, V lost 6 bases, and 7 bases had no gene match. The CDR3 runs 14 residues. Germline lookup yields CDR1 LNHDA and CDR2 SQIVND (reference sequence). CDR3 loop: CASSNDRGREKLFF. The CDR3 DNA is TGTGCCAGTAGCAACGACAGGGGGAGAGAAAAACTGTTTTTT.

The chain carries TRBV2 and TRBJ2-7; 9 positions agree with TRBD2. The CDR3 length is 16 residues. CDR1 is SNHLY and CDR2 is FYNNEI in the germline V gene. After removal of 0 bases from V and 3 bases from J, the junction contained 6 bases not matched to a gene. Here the CDR3 DNA reads TGTGCCAGCAGTGAAGCTTCCGTGACTAGCGGCTACGAGCAGTACTTC. Its translation is CASSEASVTSGYEQYF.

V usage is TRBV4-1 and J usage is TRBJ2-1, with 7 bases matching TRBD1. V gave up 2 bases and J gave up 4 bases; unmatched junction bases: 5. Germline CDR1 MGHRA, CDR2 YSYEKL. There are 15 residues in the CDR3. The CDR3 spells CASSQLGQVYNEQFF. CDR3 nucleotides: TGCGCCAGCAGCCAACTTGGACAGGTTTACAATGAGCAGTTCTTC.

V usage is TRBV9 and J usage is TRBJ2-7, with 8 bases fitting TRBD2. Losses at the gene ends were 0 bases for V and 1 base for J; bases not matched to a gene: 12. Per the germline V gene, CDR1 is SGDLS and CDR2 is YYNGEE. CDR3 length: 18 residues. CDR3 amino acids: CASSVGGGTSGSSYEQYF. The DNA of the CDR3 is TGTGCCAGCAGCGTAGGTGGGGGAACCAGCGGGAGTTCCTACGAGCAGTACTTC.

The chain recombines TRBV6-1 with TRBJ1-2, with 10 positions matching TRBD1. The CDR3 is made up of 13 amino acids. Germline-derived CDR1 and CDR2 are MNHNS and SASEGT. The V and J ends lost 4 bases and 6 bases, in that order; junction bases with no gene match: 2. The CDR3 protein is CASSGGQGDGYTF. DNA for the CDR3: TGTGCCAGCAGTGGTGGACAGGGGGATGGCTACACCTTC.

This chain uses TRBV20-1 with TRBJ2-1; D ambiguous. The CDR3 has 11 residues. The germline V gene has CDR1 DFQATT and CDR2 SNEGSKA (reference sequence). V lost 3 bases and J 5 bases, leaving 5 bases between the germline ends. The CDR3 is CSARSNNEQFF. The CDR3 nucleotides read TGCAGTGCTAGGAGTAACAATGAGCAGTTCTTC.

The rearrangement uses TRBV4-1 and TRBJ1-5; D is possibly TRBD1 (6 bases). Germline loops: CDR1 MGHRA, CDR2 YSYEKL. The CDR3 totals 16 residues. The V end lost 4 bases, the J end lost 2 bases, and 15 bases lay between the germline ends. The CDR3 loop is CASSPNMAGGNQPQHF. The CDR3 bases are TGCGCCAGCAGCCCCAACATGGCAGGGGGCAATCAGCCCCAGCATTTT.